The next 20 T cell receptor beta chains were all read from a single sample in a study of T cell responses to AZD1222 COVID-19 vaccine. The assay was immunoSEQ multiplex PCR, and TCRdb's table has in-frame clones only and misses some. The sample contains about 100,000 clones, roughly nine tenths of which appear only once. This material consisted of peripheral blood, taken on day 0 of AZD1222 vaccination. The receptors come from an adult in good health.

The chain links TRBV5-4 to TRBJ2-5, with D possibly TRBD1 on 5 matching bases. V lost 1 base to trimming and J lost 5 bases, with 12 bases between them. The germline gives CDR1 SGHNT, CDR2 YYREEE (reference sequence). CDR3 length equals 14 residues. CDR3 in amino acids: CASSLSNRPETQYF. CDR3 DNA: TGTGCCAGCAGCTTGTCCAACAGGCCGGAGACCCAGTACTTC.

The CDR3 region has the DNA TGTGCCAGCAGTTACGGGACAGGGGAGTATGGCTACACCTTC. It specifies CASSYGTGEYGYTF. The chain has TRBV6-5 and TRBJ1-2, with 10 bases matching TRBD1. The CDR3 extends over 14 amino acids. Per germline, CDR1 MNHEY and CDR2 SVGAGI. The junction had 2 bases not matched to a gene; V was cut back by 2 bases and J by 5 bases.

This rearrangement joins TRBV5-4 to TRBJ1-2; D not resolved. Trimming removed 2 bases from V and 6 bases from J, with 14 bases in between. In germline, CDR1 is SGHNT, CDR2 YYREEE (reference sequence). The CDR3 spans 14 residues. Here the CDR3 DNA reads TGTGCCAGCAGCTTTCGAAGACTGACCGATGGCTACACCTTC. Its protein product is CASSFRRLTDGYTF.

The J gene is TRBJ2-3, the V gene TRBV29-1; D is undetermined. Trimming took 6 bases from V and 1 from J, leaving 17 bases between them. The CDR3 contains 15 residues. CDR1 is SQVTM and CDR2 is ANQGSEA in the germline V gene. CDR3 nucleotides: TGCAGCGTCCGAGGTGGCAAGGAAGGCACAGATACGCAGTATTTT. This translates into CSVRGGKEGTDTQYF.

V usage is TRBV7-9 and J usage is TRBJ1-3; D is undetermined. With 6 bases removed from V and 0 bases from J, the gap between germline ends came to 15 bases. There are 16 residues in the CDR3. Germline assignment: CDR1 SEHNR and CDR2 FQNEAQ (reference sequence). CDR3 DNA: TGTGCCAGCAGTGAAGGGTTATTCCTCTCTGGAAACACCATATATTTT. Amino acids: CASSEGLFLSGNTIYF. The full variable domain, its missing parts supplied by reference TRBV7-9 and TRBJ1-3, is DTGVSQNPRHKITKRGQNVTFRCDPISEHNRLYWYRQTLGQGPEFLTYFQNEAQLEKSRLLSDRFSAERPKGSFSTLEIQRTEQGDSAMYLCASSEGLFLSGNTIYFGEGSWLTVV.

The chain uses TRBV6-5 and TRBJ1-3; possible D gene TRBD1, 6 bases. Germline V gene data show CDR1 as MNHEY and CDR2 as SVGAGI. Deletions cut 6 bases from V and 4 bases from J, with 13 bases between. This CDR3 has 14 amino acids. The CDR3 spells CASSDRRLGNTIYF. The CDR3, as DNA: TGTGCCAGCAGCGACAGGCGTCTCGGAAACACCATATATTTT.

The chain combines TRBV2 with TRBJ1-3; 7 positions match TRBD1. CDR1 and CDR2 (germline): SNHLY, FYNNEI. This CDR3 spans 14 amino acids. The V segment lost 6 bases and the J segment 4 bases; nucleotides outside the gene matches: 6. The CDR3 is CASRNTGEGNTIYF. The CDR3 bases are TGTGCCAGCAGGAATACAGGGGAAGGAAACACCATATATTTT. Full variable domain (missing parts from reference TRBV2 and TRBJ1-3): EPEVTQTPSHQVTQMGQEVILRCVPISNHLYFYWYRQILGQKVEFLVSFYNNEISEKSEIFDDQFSVERPDGSNFTLKIRSTKLEDSAMYFCASRNTGEGNTIYFGEGSWLTVV.

CDR3 residues: CASQQGGSNQPQHF. Written as DNA, the CDR3 is TGTGCCAGCCAACAGGGTGGGAGCAATCAGCCCCAGCATTTT. The chain is built from TRBV2 and TRBJ1-5, with a tentative D call TRBD1 (6 bases). CDR1 is SNHLY, CDR2 FYNNEI, per germline. This CDR3 is built from 14 residues. The germline V and J ends were trimmed by 8 bases and 1 base, with 12 bases remaining between them.

The chain links TRBV6-5 to TRBJ1-5; D remains unclear. The CDR3 totals 14 residues. V was trimmed by 7 bases and J by 2 bases, leaving 12 bases between them. Germline assignment: CDR1 MNHEY and CDR2 SVGAGI. The CDR3 reads CASNRASGNQPQHF. The CDR3 DNA reads as TGTGCCAGCAATAGGGCGTCGGGCAATCAGCCCCAGCATTTT.

This chain connects TRBV2 to TRBJ1-1, with 7 positions matching TRBD1. The CDR3 spans 14 residues. Germline CDR1 is SNHLY and CDR2 is FYNNEI. V was pared by 3 bases and J by 7 bases, with 8 bases of the junction left unmatched. The CDR3 region is CASSDVVDRVEAFF. CDR3 in DNA: TGTGCCAGCAGTGATGTGGTCGACAGGGTTGAAGCTTTCTTT.

Of note for this clone: Different DNA sequences within this sample yield the same CDR3. The chain recombines TRBV3-1 (or the pseudogene TRBV3-2) with TRBJ2-2; weak D call: TRBD1 (5 bases). This CDR3 comprises 13 residues. Trimming stripped 6 bases from V and 5 bases from J, with 10 bases between. Germline V gene data show CDR1 as LGHDT and CDR2 as YNNKEL (reference sequence). The CDR3 sequence is CASSPQGTGELFF. The CDR3 bases are TGTGCCAGCAGTCCTCAGGGAACCGGGGAGCTGTTTTTT.

The chain has TRBV9 and TRBJ2-1; D possibly corresponds to TRBD2 (5 bases). This CDR3 is 15 amino acids long. V lost 3 bases and J 4 bases, leaving 14 bases between the germline ends. The germline V gene has CDR1 SGDLS and CDR2 YYNGEE. Here the CDR3 reads CASSAEGSAYNEQFF. The DNA of the CDR3 is TGTGCCAGCAGCGCAGAGGGTTCGGCTTACAATGAGCAGTTCTTC.

The CDR3 loop reads CASSLGYTEAFF. The CDR3 nucleotides read TGTGCCAGCAGCTTAGGGTACACTGAAGCTTTCTTT. The chain employs TRBV7-9 and TRBJ1-1, with no clear D. This CDR3 is built from 12 residues. V lost 1 base and J lost 3, with 3 bases in between. Looked up from germline, CDR1 is SEHNR and CDR2 is FQNEAQ (reference sequence).

This chain links TRBV3-1 (or the pseudogene TRBV3-2) with TRBJ2-7; 8 bases agree with TRBD1. The germline V gene encodes CDR1 LGHDT and CDR2 YNNKEL (reference sequence). Trimming cost V 1 base and J 7 bases; bases outside gene matches: 12. The CDR3 spans 16 residues. The CDR3 nucleotides are TGTGCCAGCAGCCAAGGGGACAGGCCCGGGGGATATGAGCAGTACTTC. Translated: CASSQGDRPGGYEQYF.

This clone was seen a few times. This chain connects TRBV6-4 to TRBJ2-1; 13 bases agree with TRBD2. Germline V gene data show CDR1 as MRHNA and CDR2 as SNTAGT. The CDR3 has 17 amino acids. V dropped 0 bases and J dropped 8; count of bases not matched to a gene: 7. The CDR3 loop reads CASSDSTSGGAGDEQFF. The CDR3 DNA reads TGTGCCAGCAGTGACTCCACTAGCGGGGGGGCTGGAGATGAGCAGTTCTTC.

This chain uses TRBV9 with TRBJ1-4; D is perhaps TRBD1 (5 bases). Germline V CDR1 and CDR2: SGDLS, YYNGEE. The CDR3 contains 14 residues. Deletions cut 3 bases from V and 5 bases from J, with 11 bases between. The CDR3: CASSGFQGNEKLFF. The CDR3 DNA reads TGTGCCAGCAGCGGTTTTCAGGGAAATGAAAAACTGTTTTTT.

The gene calls are TRBV28 and TRBJ1-5, with a weak D call TRBD1 (6 bases). The germline CDR1 and CDR2 sequences are MDHEN and SYDVKM. CDR3 length equals 15 residues. Between the trimmed V and J ends, which lost 7 bases and 9 bases, there was a span of 22 bases. The CDR3 DNA sequence: TGTGCCAGCACTGGGGGGCCCGGGGACTATCCGCCCCAGCATTTT. This sequence encodes CASTGGPGDYPPQHF.

The gene calls are TRBV19 and TRBJ1-2; D might be TRBD1 (5 bases). This CDR3 is built from 13 residues. Trimming took off 5 bases at V and 7 bases at J, with 14 bases between the two ends. Germline CDR1 reads LNHDA; CDR2 reads SQIVND (reference sequence). In DNA, the CDR3 is TGTGCCAGTAGTTTACAGGACGGCCCTGGCTACACCTTC. Its protein is CASSLQDGPGYTF.

As DNA, the CDR3 is TGTGCCAGCAGCTTGGAAGTCAGGCCTGGCTACACCTTC. The encoded protein is CASSLEVRPGYTF. V gene TRBV5-5 combines with J gene TRBJ1-2; D gene uncertain. Germline CDR1 reads SGHKS; CDR2 reads YYEKEE (reference sequence). Trimming removed 0 bases from V and 7 bases from J, with 10 bases in between. The CDR3 spans 13 residues.

This clone was picked up one time. J is TRBJ2-7 and V is TRBV7-9, with TRBD1 identical over 8 bases. The CDR3 sequence is 15 residues long. The germline V gene has CDR1 SEHNR and CDR2 FQNEAQ (reference sequence). V dropped 5 bases and J dropped 4; count of bases not matched to a gene: 10. The CDR3 spells CASSVLGQGFYEQYF. The CDR3, as DNA: TGTGCCAGCAGCGTGTTAGGACAGGGATTTTACGAGCAGTACTTC.